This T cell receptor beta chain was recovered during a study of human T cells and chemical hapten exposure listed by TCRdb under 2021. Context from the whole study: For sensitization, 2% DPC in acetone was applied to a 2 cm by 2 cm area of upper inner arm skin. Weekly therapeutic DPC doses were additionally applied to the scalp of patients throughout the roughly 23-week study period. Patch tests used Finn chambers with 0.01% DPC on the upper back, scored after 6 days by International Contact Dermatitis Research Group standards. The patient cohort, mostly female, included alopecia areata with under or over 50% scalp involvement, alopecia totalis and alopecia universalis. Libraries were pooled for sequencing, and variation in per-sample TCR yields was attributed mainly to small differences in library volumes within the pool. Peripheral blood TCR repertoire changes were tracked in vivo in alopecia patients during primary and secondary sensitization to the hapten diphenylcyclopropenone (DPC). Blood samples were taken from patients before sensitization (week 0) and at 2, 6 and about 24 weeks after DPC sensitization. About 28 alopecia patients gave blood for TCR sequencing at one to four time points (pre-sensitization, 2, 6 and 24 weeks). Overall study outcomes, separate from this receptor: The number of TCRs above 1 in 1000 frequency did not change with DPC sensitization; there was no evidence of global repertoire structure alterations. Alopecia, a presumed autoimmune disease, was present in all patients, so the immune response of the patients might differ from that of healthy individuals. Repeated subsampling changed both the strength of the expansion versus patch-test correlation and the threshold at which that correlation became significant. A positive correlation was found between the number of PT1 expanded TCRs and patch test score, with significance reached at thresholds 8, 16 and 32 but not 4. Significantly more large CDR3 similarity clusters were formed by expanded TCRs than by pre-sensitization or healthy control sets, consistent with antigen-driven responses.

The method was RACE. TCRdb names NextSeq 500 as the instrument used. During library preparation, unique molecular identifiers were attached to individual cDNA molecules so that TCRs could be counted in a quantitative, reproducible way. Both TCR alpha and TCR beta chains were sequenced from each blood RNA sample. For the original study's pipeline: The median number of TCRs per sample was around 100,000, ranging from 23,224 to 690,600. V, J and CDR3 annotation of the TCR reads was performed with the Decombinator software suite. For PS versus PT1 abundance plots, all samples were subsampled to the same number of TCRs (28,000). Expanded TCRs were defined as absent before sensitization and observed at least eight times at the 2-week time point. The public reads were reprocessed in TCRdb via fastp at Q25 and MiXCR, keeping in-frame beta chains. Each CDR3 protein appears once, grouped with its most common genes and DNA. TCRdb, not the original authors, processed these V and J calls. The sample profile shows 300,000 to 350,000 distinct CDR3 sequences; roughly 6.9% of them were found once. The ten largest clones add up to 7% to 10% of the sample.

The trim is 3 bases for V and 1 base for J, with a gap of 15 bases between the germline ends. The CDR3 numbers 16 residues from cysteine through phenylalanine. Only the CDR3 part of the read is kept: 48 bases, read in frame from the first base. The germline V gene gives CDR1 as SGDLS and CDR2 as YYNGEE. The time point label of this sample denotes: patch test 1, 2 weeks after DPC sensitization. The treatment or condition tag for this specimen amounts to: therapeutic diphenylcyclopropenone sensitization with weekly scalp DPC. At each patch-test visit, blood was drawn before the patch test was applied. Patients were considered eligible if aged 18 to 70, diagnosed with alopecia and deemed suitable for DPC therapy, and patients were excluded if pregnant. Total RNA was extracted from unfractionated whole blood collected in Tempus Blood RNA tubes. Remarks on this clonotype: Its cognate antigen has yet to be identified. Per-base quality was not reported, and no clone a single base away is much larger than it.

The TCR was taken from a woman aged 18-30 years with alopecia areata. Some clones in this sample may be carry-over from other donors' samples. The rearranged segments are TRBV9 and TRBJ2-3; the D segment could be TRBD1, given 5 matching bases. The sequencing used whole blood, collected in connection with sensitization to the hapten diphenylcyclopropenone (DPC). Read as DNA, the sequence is TGTGCCAGCAGCGCGAGTCAAGGGGCGCGCACAGATACGCAGTATTTT. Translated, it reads CASSASQGARTDTQYF.